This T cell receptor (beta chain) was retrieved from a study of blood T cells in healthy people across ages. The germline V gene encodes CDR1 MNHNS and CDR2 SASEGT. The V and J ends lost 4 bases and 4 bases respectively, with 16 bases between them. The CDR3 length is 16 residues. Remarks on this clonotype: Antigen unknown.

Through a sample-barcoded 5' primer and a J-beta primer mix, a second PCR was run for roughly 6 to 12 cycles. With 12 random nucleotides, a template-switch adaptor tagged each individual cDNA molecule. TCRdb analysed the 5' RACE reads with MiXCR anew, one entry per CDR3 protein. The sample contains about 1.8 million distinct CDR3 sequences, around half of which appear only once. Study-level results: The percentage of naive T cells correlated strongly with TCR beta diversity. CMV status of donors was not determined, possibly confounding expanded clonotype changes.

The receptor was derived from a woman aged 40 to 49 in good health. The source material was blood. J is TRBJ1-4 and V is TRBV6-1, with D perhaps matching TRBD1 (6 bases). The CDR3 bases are TGTGCCAGCAGTGGGGGGTCCGACAGGTTTAATGAAAAACTGTTTTTT. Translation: CASSGGSDRFNEKLFF.